This T cell receptor (beta chain) was observed in a study of memory CD4+ T cells and cytomegalovirus serostatus. Findings and limits, study-wide: Median bootstrapped AUC for CMV status was approximately 0.96 originally, less than 0.92 US-trained.

The sort gate was single viable CD3+CD4+CD8-CD45RO+ cells for memory CD4+ T cells. Donors' CMV status reflects serum IgG against pp150, pp28, p38, p52. Germline V gene data show CDR1 as SNHLY and CDR2 as FYNNEI. Trimming took off 7 bases at V and 2 bases at J, with 17 bases between the two ends. This CDR3 comprises 15 residues. About this clone itself: Its antigen remains unknown.

Study processing details: Out-of-frame sequences were removed, leaving 2,204,828 distinct TCRbeta sequences. TCRdb's table, derived via immunoSEQ multiplex PCR, lists solely in-frame clones and lacks some. The DNA gave D and trimming, while V, J and clone size come from that table. This sample yields more than 50,000 clones, of which roughly 78% are seen a single time; under 1% belongs to the top ten. Specimen: memory CD4+ T cells from blood. The TCR originated in an adult in good health and CMV-seronegative. The V call is TRBV2, the J call TRBJ1-1; possible D gene TRBD1, 6 bases. The CDR3 here is CASKIRGETNTEAFF. CDR3 DNA sequence: TGTGCCAGCAAAATAAGGGGGGAAACAAACACTGAAGCTTTCTTT.